This T cell receptor (beta chain) came from a study of cytotoxic CD8 clonotypes in ibrutinib-treated CLL. CDR3 size: 16 residues. The germline gives CDR1 SGHAT, CDR2 FQDESV (reference sequence). J gave up 3 bases and V 3 bases, and 8 bases lay outside the gene matches. The repertoire was sequenced with immunoSEQ multiplex PCR; TCRdb's copy has only in-frame clones and lacks some. This sample has 250,000 to 350,000 clones, with roughly 76% found just once. V and J are TRBV11-1 and TRBJ2-5; 9 nucleotides line up with TRBD1. This sample comprised PBMCs, obtained at disease progression, from a patient treated with ibrutinib. The receptor was isolated from a human donor with chronic lymphocytic leukemia. This chain's CDR3 is CASSFGDRVREETQYF. CDR3 nucleotide sequence: TGTGCCAGCAGCTTCGGGGACAGGGTGAGGGAAGAGACCCAGTACTTC.